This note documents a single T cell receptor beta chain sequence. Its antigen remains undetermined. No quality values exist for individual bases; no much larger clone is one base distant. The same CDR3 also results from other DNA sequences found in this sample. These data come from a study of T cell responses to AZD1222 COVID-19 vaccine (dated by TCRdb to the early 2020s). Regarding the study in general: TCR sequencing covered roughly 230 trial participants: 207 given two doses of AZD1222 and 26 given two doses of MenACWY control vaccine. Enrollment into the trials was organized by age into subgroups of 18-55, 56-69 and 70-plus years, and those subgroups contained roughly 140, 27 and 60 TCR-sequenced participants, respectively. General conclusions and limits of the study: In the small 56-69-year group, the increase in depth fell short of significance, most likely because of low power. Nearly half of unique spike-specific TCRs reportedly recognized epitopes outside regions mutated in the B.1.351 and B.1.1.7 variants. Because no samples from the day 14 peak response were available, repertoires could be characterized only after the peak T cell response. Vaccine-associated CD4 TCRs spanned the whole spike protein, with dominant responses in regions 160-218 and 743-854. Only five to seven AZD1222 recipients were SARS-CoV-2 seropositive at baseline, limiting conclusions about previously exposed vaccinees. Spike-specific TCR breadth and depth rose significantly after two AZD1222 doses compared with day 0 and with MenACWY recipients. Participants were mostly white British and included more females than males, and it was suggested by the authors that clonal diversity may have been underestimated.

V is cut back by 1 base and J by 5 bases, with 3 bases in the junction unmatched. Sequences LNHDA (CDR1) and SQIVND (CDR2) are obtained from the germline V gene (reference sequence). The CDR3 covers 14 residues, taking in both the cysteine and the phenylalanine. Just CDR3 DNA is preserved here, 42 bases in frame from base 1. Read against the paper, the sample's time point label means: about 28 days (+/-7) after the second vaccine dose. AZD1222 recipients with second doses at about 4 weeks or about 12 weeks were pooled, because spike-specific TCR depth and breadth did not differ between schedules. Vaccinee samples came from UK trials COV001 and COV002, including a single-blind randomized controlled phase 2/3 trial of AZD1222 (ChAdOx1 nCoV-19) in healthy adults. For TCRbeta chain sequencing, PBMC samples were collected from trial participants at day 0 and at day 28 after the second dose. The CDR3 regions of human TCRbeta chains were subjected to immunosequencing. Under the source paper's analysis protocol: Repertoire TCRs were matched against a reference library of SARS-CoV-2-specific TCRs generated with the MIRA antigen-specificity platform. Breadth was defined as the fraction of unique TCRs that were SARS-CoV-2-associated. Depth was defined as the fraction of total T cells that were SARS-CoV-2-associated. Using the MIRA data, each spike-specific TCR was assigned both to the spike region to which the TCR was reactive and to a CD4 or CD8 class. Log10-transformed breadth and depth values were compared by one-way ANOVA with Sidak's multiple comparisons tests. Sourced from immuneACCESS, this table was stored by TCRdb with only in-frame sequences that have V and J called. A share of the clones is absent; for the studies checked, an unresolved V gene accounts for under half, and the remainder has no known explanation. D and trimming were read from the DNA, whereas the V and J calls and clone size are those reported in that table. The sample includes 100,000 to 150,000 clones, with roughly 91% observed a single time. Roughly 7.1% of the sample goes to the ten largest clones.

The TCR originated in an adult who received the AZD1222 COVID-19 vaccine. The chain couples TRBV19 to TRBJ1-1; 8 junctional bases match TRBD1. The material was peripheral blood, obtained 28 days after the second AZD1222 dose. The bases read TGTGCCAGTAGTATAGGACAGGGGAGAACTGAAGCTTTCTTT. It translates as CASSIGQGRTEAFF.